These 28 T cell receptor beta chains were all obtained from the same sample, sequenced in a study of identical twins. A single record per CDR3 protein comes from TCRdb applying MiXCR to the 5' RACE reads. The sample consists of 1.5 million to 2 million distinct CDR3 sequences, 32% of them appearing once. Sequencing was done on a sample of cord blood. The receptors were gathered from a newborn girl in good health.

The sample holds a few counts of this clonotype. Relative to the germline gene, one junction end is altered; a read error may explain this. V gene TRBV5-1 combines with J gene TRBJ2-1; TRBD2 aligns across 8 bases. The J call is doubtful: the DNA matches TRBJ2-7 better. Germline-derived CDR1 and CDR2 are SGHRS and YFSETQ. The CDR3 has 15 amino acids. CDR3 bases: TGTGCCAGCAGCTCGGGGGGGAGCTCCTACAATGAGCAGTACTTC. As protein: CASSSGGSSYNEQYF.

The chain is built from TRBV6-6 and TRBJ2-7; no reliable D call. CDR3 length: 16 residues. The germline V gene has CDR1 MNHNY and CDR2 SVGAGI (reference sequence). Trimming took 0 bases from V and 0 from J, leaving 12 bases between them. The CDR3 region has the DNA TGTGCCAGCAGTTACTCCGACACCACGACCTCCTACGAGCAGTACTTC. Amino acids: CASSYSDTTTSYEQYF.

This clonotype was seen a handful of times. The chain uses TRBV28 and TRBJ2-5; perhaps TRBD1 as D (6 bases). This CDR3 spans 16 amino acids. Germline V CDR1 and CDR2: MDHEN, SYDVKM. Trimming pared 5 bases from V and 1 base from J, leaving 17 bases between. The DNA of the CDR3 is TGTGCCAGCAGTAGGGGGACAAAGGGCCTCCAAGAGACCCAGTACTTC. Its protein product is CASSRGTKGLQETQYF. The complete variable domain, with remaining parts taken from reference TRBV28 and TRBJ2-5, reads DVKVTQSSRYLVKRTGEKVFLECVQDMDHENMFWYRQDPGLGLRLIYFSYDVKMKEKGDIPEGYSVSREKKERFSLILESASTNQTSMYLCASSRGTKGLQETQYFGPGTRLLVL.

This rearrangement joins TRBV28 to TRBJ1-5; D unclear. Germline values: CDR1 MDHEN, CDR2 SYDVKM. Deletions cut 2 bases from V and 2 bases from J, with 10 bases between. The CDR3 is 15 amino acids. The CDR3 DNA reads TGTGCCAGCAGTTTACCCAATCAGGGCAATCAGCCCCAGCATTTT. Its translation is CASSLPNQGNQPQHF. The whole variable domain, remainder taken from reference TRBV28 and TRBJ1-5, is DVKVTQSSRYLVKRTGEKVFLECVQDMDHENMFWYRQDPGLGLRLIYFSYDVKMKEKGDIPEGYSVSREKKERFSLILESASTNQTSMYLCASSLPNQGNQPQHFGDGTRLSIL.

This clonotype was observed a handful of times. The V gene is TRBV20-1, the J gene TRBJ2-7, with 9 bases lining up with TRBD2. V shed 6 bases, J shed 1 base, and the junction held 7 bases outside the gene matches. The CDR3 contains 14 residues. Germline loops: CDR1 DFQATT, CDR2 SNEGSKA (reference sequence). The CDR3: CSARSSGGSYEQYF. The CDR3 bases are TGCAGTGCCCGGAGTAGCGGGGGTTCCTACGAGCAGTACTTC.

The V gene is TRBV6-2 or TRBV6-3, the J gene TRBJ2-1; the match to TRBD1 covers 7 bases. The CDR3 runs 15 residues. Trimming took 2 bases from V and 3 from J; bases not matched to a gene: 4. Germline V gene sequence: CDR1 MNHEY, CDR2 SVGEGT. DNA of the CDR3: TGTGCCAGCAGTTACAGGGGGCCCTTCTACAATGAGCAGTTCTTC. It translates to CASSYRGPFYNEQFF.

This clonotype occurred a few times. The rearrangement links TRBV5-1 to TRBJ1-2; D uncertain. Trimming left V 1 base short and J 4 bases short, with 11 bases between. CDR3 length: 14 residues. The germline gives CDR1 SGHRS, CDR2 YFSETQ. The CDR3 protein is CASSLSRVGYGYTF. CDR3 DNA: TGCGCCAGCAGCTTGTCTAGGGTCGGCTATGGCTACACCTTC.

This clonotype was observed a few times. V and J are TRBV15 and TRBJ2-1; TRBD1 aligns across 9 bases. From germline, CDR1 is LNHNV and CDR2 YYDKDF (reference sequence). The CDR3 consists of 17 residues. J lost 8 bases, V lost 7 bases, and 18 bases had no gene match. CDR3 region: CATKGRISGQGRDEQFF. CDR3 sequence (DNA): TGTGCCACCAAGGGCAGGATCTCGGGACAGGGTAGGGATGAGCAGTTCTTC. Supplemented by reference TRBV15 and TRBJ2-1, the full variable domain reads DAMVIQNPRYQVTQFGKPVTLSCSQTLNHNVMYWYQQKSSQAPKLLFHYYDKDFNNEADTPDNFQSRRPNTSFCFLDIRSPGLGDTAMYLCATKGRISGQGRDEQFFGPGTRLTVL.

This clonotype occurred many times. V gene TRBV12-3 or TRBV12-4 combines with J gene TRBJ2-3; no clear D. CDR3 length: 15 residues. With 3 bases removed from V and 5 bases from J, the gap between germline ends came to 15 bases. The CDR3 coding sequence is TGTGCCAGCAGTTTCGAGTCCCCAGAGAGAGATACGCAGTATTTT. This codes for CASSFESPERDTQYF.

The chain joins TRBV4-2 to TRBJ2-1; D is possibly TRBD2 (6 bases). The J call could be wrong; TRBJ2-7 is a better fit for the DNA end. The CDR3 sequence is 13 residues long. Germline assignment: CDR1 LGHNA and CDR2 YNFKEQ. The CDR3 protein is CASSQAERDEQYF. In nucleotides, the CDR3 is TGTGCCAGCAGCCAAGCCGAGCGGGACGAGCAGTACTTC.

This clonotype appeared a few times. The chain employs TRBV3-1 and TRBJ2-4; TRBD1 matches 7 bases. The CDR3 is 16 residues long. Per the germline V gene, CDR1 is LGHDT and CDR2 is YNNKEL (reference sequence). Trimming removed 4 bases from V and 2 bases from J; junction bases left unmatched: 8. The CDR3 protein is CASSPIPTGTKNIQYF. DNA of the CDR3: TGTGCCAGCAGCCCAATACCGACAGGGACCAAAAACATTCAGTACTTC.

A few counts support this clonotype. The chain has TRBV6-5 and TRBJ2-1; 11 bases match TRBD2. There are 15 residues in the CDR3. The V segment lost 6 bases and the J segment 8 bases; nucleotides outside the gene matches: 9. In germline, CDR1 is MNHEY, CDR2 SVGAGI. CDR3: CASSPTSGRGYEQFF. CDR3 sequence (DNA): TGTGCCAGCAGCCCTACTAGCGGGAGAGGGTATGAGCAGTTCTTC.

This clonotype was picked up a small number of times. The V gene is TRBV4-2, the J gene TRBJ1-6; unclear D gene. The CDR3 is 16 residues long. CDR1 is LGHNA and CDR2 is YNFKEQ in the germline V gene. V dropped 1 base and J dropped 0 bases, with 7 bases sitting between them. CDR3 nucleotides: TGTGCCAGCAGCCAAGTTTCCAGCTCCTATAATTCACCCCTCCACTTT. This encodes CASSQVSSSYNSPLHF.

This clonotype came up many times. J is TRBJ2-7 and V is TRBV11-2, with D possibly TRBD1 on 5 matching bases. V was pared by 3 bases and J by 2 bases, with 11 bases between. From germline, CDR1 is SGHAT and CDR2 FQNNGV. This CDR3 comprises 14 residues. The CDR3 DNA sequence: TGTGCCAGCAGCTTCGGCAGGGCCGCCTACGAGCAGTACTTC. Protein: CASSFGRAAYEQYF.

The V and J genes are TRBV5-1 and TRBJ1-1; TRBD1 is a possible D gene (5 bases). CDR3 length: 14 residues. V gave up 0 bases and J gave up 4 bases, with 10 bases separating them. Germline V gene lookup returns CDR1 SGHRS and CDR2 YFSETQ. The CDR3 spells CASSLAIGATEAFF. In DNA form, the CDR3 reads TGCGCCAGCAGCTTGGCGATCGGGGCCACTGAAGCTTTCTTT.

The chain couples TRBV6-1 to TRBJ2-3, with TRBD2 matching 7 bases. J was trimmed by 6 bases and V by 5 bases; bases with no gene match: 8. The CDR3 is made up of 14 amino acids. Germline V CDR1 and CDR2: MNHNS, SASEGT. The CDR3 DNA follows: TGTGCCAGCAGTCGGGACTACTCTGCTGATACGCAGTATTTT. This sequence encodes CASSRDYSADTQYF.

V and J are TRBV2 and TRBJ2-7, with D perhaps TRBD1 (6 bases). The V end was cut by 3 bases, the J end by 2 bases, with 11 bases between. This CDR3 region has 14 residues. Germline V gene data show CDR1 as SNHLY and CDR2 as FYNNEI. CDR3 loop: CASSDGTPTYEQYF. Written as DNA, the CDR3 is TGTGCCAGCAGTGACGGGACACCTACCTACGAGCAGTACTTC.

This clonotype was seen a few times. The gene calls are TRBV27 and TRBJ2-1; 12 bases match TRBD1. This CDR3 region has 15 residues. J was trimmed by 6 bases and V by 3 bases; bases with no gene match: 3. The V gene's germline CDR1 is MNHEY and CDR2 SMNVEV (reference sequence). The DNA for the CDR3 is TGTGCCAGCAGTTTTGGGACAGGGGGCGTCAATGAGCAGTTCTTC. It yields the protein CASSFGTGGVNEQFF.

This CDR3 reads CASSYSTPDWAATNEKLFF. CDR3 in DNA: TGTGCCAGCAGTTACTCGACCCCAGATTGGGCTGCAACTAATGAAAAACTGTTTTTT. This chain connects TRBV6-5 to TRBJ1-4; D is undetermined. Germline V gene lookup returns CDR1 MNHEY and CDR2 SVGAGI. V gave up 0 bases and J gave up 0 bases, with 17 bases separating them. The CDR3 is 19 residues long.

The rearrangement links TRBV2 to TRBJ2-7; D is uncertain. CDR1 and CDR2 (germline): SNHLY, FYNNEI. The CDR3 contains 15 residues. V lost 6 bases and J 5 bases, leaving 20 bases between the germline ends. CDR3 loop: CASSDYRSERDEQYF. CDR3 DNA sequence: TGTGCCAGCAGCGATTACCGCAGTGAAAGGGACGAGCAGTACTTC. The full variable domain, rest sourced from reference TRBV2 and TRBJ2-7, is EPEVTQTPSHQVTQMGQEVILRCVPISNHLYFYWYRQILGQKVEFLVSFYNNEISEKSEIFDDQFSVERPDGSNFTLKIRSTKLEDSAMYFCASSDYRSERDEQYFGPGTRLTVT.

As to this clonotype: A much larger clone differs from this one at a single base, so this may be a read error. DNA of the CDR3: TGCAGCGTCCAAGGACACAATCAGCCCCAGCATTTT. Translating it yields CSVQGHNQPQHF. The chain has TRBV29-1 and TRBJ1-5, with TRBD1 as a possible D gene (5 bases). The germline V gene encodes CDR1 SQVTM and CDR2 ANQGSEA. The CDR3 length is 12 residues. Trimming left V 6 bases short and J 3 bases short, with 9 bases between.

The genes are TRBV20-1 and TRBJ2-4; TRBD2 matches 10 bases. Trimming cost V 8 bases and J 13 bases; bases outside gene matches: 11. The CDR3 is 12 residues long. Per germline, CDR1 DFQATT and CDR2 SNEGSKA (reference sequence). The CDR3 DNA reads TGCAGTCCCGGGACTAGCGCCGCGGAGCAGTACTTC. Encoded protein: CSPGTSAAEQYF.

This clonotype was recorded many times. The chain has TRBV27 and TRBJ2-1, with 11 bases matching TRBD2. The CDR3 has 15 amino acids. With V trimmed by 5 bases and J by 6 bases, 6 bases remained unmatched. The V gene's germline CDR1 is MNHEY and CDR2 SMNVEV (reference sequence). In DNA, the CDR3 is TGTGCCAGCAGTCCTACTAGCGGGAGAACCAATGAGCAGTTCTTC. It encodes CASSPTSGRTNEQFF.

This sequence joins TRBV15 and TRBJ1-6; D remains unclear. Trimming took 3 bases from V and 7 from J, leaving 7 bases between them. Germline-derived CDR1 and CDR2 are LNHNV and YYDKDF (reference sequence). The CDR3 has 13 residues. The CDR3 spells CATSSRPNSPLHF. Written as DNA, the CDR3 is TGTGCCACCAGCAGCCGACCGAATTCACCCCTCCACTTT.

This clonotype was seen only a few times. J is TRBJ2-1 and V is TRBV10-2; TRBD1 agrees at 8 bases. The CDR3 spans 15 residues. J lost 0 bases, V lost 9 bases, and 7 bases had no gene match. The germline gives CDR1 WSHSY, CDR2 SAAADI. The CDR3 protein is CASTEGTGSYNEQFF. The CDR3 nucleotides are TGCGCCAGTACAGAGGGGACAGGCTCCTACAATGAGCAGTTCTTC.

This clonotype was found a few times. The J gene is TRBJ2-3, the V gene TRBV14; TRBD2 agrees at 12 bases. The junction had 6 bases not matched to a gene; V was cut back by 5 bases and J by 0 bases. Per the germline V gene, CDR1 is SGHDN and CDR2 is FVKESK. This CDR3 is 17 amino acids long. The CDR3: CASSSRTSGASTDTQYF. The CDR3 coding sequence is TGTGCCAGCAGCTCCCGGACTAGCGGGGCTAGCACAGATACGCAGTATTTT.

Comment on this clonotype: Just one base apart from a much larger clone, this may be a read error. This sequence joins TRBV10-3 and TRBJ2-4; D remains unclear. The DNA end favors TRBJ2-7, so the J call may be wrong. This CDR3 contains 11 residues. The germline CDR1 and CDR2 sequences are ENHRY and SYGVKD. The CDR3 DNA follows: TGTGCCATCAGTGAGTTCCACGAGCAGTACTTC. The encoded protein is CAISEFHEQYF.

The chain has TRBV7-9 and TRBJ2-2; 8 bases match TRBD2. Germline CDR1 is SEHNR and CDR2 is FQNEAQ (reference sequence). Trimming took 8 bases from V and 4 from J; bases not matched to a gene: 9. The CDR3 covers 15 residues. CDR3: CASPELAGSTGELFF. The DNA of the CDR3 is TGTGCCAGCCCTGAGTTAGCGGGGTCCACCGGGGAGCTGTTTTTT.